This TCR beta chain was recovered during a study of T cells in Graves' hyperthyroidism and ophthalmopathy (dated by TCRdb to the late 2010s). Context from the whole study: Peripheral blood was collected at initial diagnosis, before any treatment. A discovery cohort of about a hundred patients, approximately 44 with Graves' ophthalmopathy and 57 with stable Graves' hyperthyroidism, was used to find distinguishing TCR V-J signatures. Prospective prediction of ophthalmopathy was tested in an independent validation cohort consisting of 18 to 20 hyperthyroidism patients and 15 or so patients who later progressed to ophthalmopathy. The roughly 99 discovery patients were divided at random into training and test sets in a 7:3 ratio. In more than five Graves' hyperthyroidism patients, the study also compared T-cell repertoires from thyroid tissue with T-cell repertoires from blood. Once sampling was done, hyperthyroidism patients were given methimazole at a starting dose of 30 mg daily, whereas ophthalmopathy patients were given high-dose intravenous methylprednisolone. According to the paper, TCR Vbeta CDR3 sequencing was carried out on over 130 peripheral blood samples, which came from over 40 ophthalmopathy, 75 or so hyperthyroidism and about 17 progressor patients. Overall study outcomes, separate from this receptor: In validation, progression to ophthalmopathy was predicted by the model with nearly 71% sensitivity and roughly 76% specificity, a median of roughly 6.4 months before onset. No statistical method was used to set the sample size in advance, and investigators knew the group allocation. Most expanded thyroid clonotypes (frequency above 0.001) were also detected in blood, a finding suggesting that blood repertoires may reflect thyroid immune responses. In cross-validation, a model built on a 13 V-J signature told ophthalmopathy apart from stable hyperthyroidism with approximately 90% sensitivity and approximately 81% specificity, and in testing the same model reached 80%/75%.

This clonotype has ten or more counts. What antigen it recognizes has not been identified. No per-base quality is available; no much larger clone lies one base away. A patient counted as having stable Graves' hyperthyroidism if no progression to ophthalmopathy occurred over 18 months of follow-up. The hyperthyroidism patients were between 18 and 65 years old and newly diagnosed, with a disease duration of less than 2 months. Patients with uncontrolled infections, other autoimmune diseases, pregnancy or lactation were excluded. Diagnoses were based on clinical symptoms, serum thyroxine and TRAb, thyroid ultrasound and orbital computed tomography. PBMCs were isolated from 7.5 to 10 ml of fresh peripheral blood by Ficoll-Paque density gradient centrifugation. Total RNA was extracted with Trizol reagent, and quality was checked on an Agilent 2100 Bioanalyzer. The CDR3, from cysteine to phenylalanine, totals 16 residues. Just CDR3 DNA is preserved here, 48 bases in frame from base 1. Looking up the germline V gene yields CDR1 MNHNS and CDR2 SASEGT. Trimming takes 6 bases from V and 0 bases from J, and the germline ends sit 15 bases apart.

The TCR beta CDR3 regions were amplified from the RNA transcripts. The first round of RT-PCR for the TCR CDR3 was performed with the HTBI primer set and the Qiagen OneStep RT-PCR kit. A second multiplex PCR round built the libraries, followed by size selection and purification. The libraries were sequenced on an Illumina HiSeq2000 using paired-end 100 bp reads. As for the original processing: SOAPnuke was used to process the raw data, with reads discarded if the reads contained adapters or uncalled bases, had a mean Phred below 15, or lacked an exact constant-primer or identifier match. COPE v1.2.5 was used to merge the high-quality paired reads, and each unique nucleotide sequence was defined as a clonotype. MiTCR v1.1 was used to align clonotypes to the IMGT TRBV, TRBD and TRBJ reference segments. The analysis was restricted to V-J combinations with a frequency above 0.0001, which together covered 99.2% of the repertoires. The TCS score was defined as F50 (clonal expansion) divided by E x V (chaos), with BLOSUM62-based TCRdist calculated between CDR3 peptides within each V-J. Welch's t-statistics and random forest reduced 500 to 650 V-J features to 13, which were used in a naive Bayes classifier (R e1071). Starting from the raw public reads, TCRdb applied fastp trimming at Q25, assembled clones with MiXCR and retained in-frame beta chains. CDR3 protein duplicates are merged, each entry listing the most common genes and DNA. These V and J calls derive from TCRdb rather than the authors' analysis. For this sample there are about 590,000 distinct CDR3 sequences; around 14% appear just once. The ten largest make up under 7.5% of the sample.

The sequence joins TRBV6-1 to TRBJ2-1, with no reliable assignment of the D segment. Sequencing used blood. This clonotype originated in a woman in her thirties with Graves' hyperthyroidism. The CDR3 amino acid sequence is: CASRNSGASSYNEQFF. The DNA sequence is TGTGCCAGCAGGAACTCTGGCGCGAGCTCCTACAATGAGCAGTTCTTC.